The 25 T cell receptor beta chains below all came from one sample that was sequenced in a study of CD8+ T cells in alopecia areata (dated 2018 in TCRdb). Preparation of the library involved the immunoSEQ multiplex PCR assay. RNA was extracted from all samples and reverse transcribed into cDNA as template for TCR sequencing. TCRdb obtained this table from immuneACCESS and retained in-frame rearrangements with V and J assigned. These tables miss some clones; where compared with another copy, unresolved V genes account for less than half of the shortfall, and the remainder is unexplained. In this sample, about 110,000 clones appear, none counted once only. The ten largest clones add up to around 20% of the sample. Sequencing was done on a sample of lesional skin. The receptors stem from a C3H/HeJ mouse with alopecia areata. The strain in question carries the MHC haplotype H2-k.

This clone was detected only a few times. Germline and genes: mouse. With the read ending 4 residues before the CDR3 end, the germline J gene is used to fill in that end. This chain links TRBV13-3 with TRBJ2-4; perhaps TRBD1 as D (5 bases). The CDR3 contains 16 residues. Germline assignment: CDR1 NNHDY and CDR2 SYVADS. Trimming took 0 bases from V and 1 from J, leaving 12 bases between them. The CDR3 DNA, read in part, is TGTGCCAGCAGTGATGCAAGGGGTAGAGGTCAAAAC. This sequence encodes CASSDARGRGQN. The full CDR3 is CASSDARGRGQNTLYF.

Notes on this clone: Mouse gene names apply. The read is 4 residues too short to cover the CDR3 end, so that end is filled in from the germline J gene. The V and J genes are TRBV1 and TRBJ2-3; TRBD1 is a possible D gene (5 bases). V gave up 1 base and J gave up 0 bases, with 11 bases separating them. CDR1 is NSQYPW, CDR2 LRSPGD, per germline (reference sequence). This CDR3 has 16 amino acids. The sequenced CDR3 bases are TGCACCTGCAGTGCAGCCCTGACAGCTAGTGCAGAA. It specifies CTCSAALTASAE. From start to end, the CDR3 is CTCSAALTASAETLYF.

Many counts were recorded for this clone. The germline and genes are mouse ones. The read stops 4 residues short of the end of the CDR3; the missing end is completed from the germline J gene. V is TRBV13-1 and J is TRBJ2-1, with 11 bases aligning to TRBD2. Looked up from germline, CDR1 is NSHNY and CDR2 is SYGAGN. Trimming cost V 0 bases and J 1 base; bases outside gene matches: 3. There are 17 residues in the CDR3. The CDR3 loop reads CASSDVDWGGNYAEQFF. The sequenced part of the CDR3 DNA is TGTGCCAGCAGTGATGTCGACTGGGGGGGGAACTATGCT.

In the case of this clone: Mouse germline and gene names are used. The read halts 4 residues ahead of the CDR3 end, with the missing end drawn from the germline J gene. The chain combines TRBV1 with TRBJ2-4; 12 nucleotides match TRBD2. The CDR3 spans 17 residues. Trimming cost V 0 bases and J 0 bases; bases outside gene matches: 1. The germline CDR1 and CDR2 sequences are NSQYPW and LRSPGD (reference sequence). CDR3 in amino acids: CTCSAETGGASQNTLYF. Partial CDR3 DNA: TGCACCTGCAGTGCAGAGACTGGGGGGGCGAGTCAAAAC. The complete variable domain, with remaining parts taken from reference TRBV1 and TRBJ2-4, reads VTLLEQNPRWRLVPRGQAVNLRCILKNSQYPWMSWYQQDLQKQLQWLFTLRSPGDKEVKSLPGADYLATRVTDTELRLQVANMSQGRTLYCTCSAETGGASQNTLYFGAGTRLSVL.

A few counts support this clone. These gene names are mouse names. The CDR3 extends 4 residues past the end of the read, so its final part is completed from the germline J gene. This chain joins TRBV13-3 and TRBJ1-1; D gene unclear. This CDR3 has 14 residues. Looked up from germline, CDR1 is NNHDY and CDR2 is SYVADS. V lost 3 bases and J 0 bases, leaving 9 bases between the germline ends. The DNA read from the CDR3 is TGTGCCAGCAGTGGAGCTGGTGCAAACACA. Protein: CASSGAGANT. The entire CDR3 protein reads CASSGAGANTEVFF.

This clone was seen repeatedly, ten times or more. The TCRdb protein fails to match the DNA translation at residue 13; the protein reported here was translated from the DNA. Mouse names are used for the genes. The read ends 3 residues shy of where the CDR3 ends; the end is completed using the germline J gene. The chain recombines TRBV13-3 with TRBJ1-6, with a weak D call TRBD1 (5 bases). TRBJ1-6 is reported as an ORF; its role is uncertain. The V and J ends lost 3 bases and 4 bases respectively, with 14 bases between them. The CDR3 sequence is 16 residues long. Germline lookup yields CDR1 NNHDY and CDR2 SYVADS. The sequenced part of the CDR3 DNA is TGTGCCAGCAGTGGCGAGATGGGGGGTTATAATTCGCCC. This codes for CASSGEMGGYNSP. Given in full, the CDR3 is CASSGEMGGYNSPLYF.

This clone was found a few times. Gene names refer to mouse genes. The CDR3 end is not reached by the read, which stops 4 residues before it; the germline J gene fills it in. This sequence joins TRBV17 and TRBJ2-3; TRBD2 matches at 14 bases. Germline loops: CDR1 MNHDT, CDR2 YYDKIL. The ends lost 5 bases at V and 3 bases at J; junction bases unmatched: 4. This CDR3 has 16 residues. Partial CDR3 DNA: TGTGCTAGCAGTGGGACTGGGGGGGCGCCGGCAGAA. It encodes CASSGTGGAPAE. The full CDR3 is CASSGTGGAPAETLYF. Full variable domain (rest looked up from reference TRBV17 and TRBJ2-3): DTTVKQNPRYKLARVGKPVNLICSQTMNHDTMYWYQKKPNQAPKLLLFYYDKILNREADTFEKFQSSRPNNSFCSLYIGSAGLEYSAMYLCASSGTGGAPAETLYFGSGTRLTVL.

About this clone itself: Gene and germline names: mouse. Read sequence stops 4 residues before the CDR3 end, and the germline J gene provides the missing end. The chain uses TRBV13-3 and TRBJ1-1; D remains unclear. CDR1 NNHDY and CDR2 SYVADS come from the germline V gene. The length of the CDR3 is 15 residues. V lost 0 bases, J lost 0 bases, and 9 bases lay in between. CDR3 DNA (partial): TGTGCCAGCAGTGATGAACGGCAGGCAAACACA. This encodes CASSDERQANT. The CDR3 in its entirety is CASSDERQANTEVFF.

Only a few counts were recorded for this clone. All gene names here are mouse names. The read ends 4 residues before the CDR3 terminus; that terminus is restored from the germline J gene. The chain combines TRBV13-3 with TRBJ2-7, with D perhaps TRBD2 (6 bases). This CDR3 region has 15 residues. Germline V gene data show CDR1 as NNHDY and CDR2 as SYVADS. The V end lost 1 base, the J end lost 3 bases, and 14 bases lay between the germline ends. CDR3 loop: CASSDWGSYRYEQYF. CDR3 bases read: TGTGCCAGCAGTGATTGGGGGTCCTACCGCTAT.

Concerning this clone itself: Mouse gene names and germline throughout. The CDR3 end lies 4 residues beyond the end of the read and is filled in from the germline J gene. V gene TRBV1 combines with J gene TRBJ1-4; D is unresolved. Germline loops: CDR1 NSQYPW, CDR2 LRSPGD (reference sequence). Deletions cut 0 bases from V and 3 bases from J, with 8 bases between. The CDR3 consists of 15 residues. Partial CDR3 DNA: TGCACCTGCAGTGCAGATCGGTCAGCCAACGAA. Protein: CTCSADRSANE. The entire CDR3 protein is CTCSADRSANERLFF.

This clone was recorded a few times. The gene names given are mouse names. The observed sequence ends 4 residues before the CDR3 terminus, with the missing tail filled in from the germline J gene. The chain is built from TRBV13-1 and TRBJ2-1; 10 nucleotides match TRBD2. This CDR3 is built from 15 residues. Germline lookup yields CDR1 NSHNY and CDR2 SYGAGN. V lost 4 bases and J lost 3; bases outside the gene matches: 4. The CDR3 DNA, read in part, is TGTGCCAGCAGTCCTTCTGGGGGGGCCTATGCT. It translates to CASSPSGGAYA. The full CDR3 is CASSPSGGAYAEQFF.

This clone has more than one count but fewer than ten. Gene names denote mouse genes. CDR3 loop: CASSLGTGGNYAEQFF. The sequenced CDR3 bases are TGTGCCAGCAGTTTAGGGACTGGGGGGAACTATGCT. The chain carries TRBV14 and TRBJ2-1; 12 bases line up with TRBD2. From the germline J gene comes the end of the CDR3, since the read stops 4 residues before it. The V gene end was trimmed by 2 bases and the J gene end by 1 base; junction bases not matched to a gene: 1. The germline gives CDR1 SGHDT, CDR2 FRDEAV. CDR3 size: 16 residues.

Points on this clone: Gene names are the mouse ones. CDR3 protein: CTCSARQANERLFF. The covered CDR3 bases are TGCACCTGCAGTGCACGTCAGGCCAACGAA. The chain carries TRBV1 and TRBJ1-4; D is undetermined. The CDR3 extends 4 residues past the end of the read, so its final part is completed from the germline J gene. This CDR3 region has 14 residues. CDR1 and CDR2 from the germline V gene are NSQYPW and LRSPGD (reference sequence). Trimming pared 2 bases from V and 3 bases from J, leaving 7 bases between. Together with reference TRBV1 and TRBJ1-4, the CDR3 gives the full variable domain: VTLLEQNPRWRLVPRGQAVNLRCILKNSQYPWMSWYQQDLQKQLQWLFTLRSPGDKEVKSLPGADYLATRVTDTELRLQVANMSQGRTLYCTCSARQANERLFFGHGTKLSVL.

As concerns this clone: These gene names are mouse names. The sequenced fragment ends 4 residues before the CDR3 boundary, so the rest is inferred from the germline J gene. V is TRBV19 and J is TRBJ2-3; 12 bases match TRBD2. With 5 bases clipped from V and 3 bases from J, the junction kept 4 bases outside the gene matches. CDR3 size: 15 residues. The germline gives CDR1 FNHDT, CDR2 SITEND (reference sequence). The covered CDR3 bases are TGTGCCAGCAGGAGGACTGGGGGGGAGGCAGAA. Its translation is CASRRTGGEAE. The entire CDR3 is CASRRTGGEAETLYF.

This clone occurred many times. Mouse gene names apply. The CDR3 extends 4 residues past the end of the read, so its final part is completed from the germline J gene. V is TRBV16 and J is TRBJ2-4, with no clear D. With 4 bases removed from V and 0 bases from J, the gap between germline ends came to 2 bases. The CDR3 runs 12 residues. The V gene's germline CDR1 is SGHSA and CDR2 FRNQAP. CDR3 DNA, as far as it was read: TGTGCAAGCAGCTCTAGTCAAAAC. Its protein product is CASSSSQN. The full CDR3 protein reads CASSSSQNTLYF.

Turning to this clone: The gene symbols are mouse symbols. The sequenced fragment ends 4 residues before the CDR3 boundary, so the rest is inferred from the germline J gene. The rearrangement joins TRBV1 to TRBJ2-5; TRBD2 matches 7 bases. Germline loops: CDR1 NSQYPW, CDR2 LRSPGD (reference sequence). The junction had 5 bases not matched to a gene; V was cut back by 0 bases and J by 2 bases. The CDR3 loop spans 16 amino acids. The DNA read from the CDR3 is TGCACCTGCAGTGCAGATCGTCTGGGGGTCCAAGAC. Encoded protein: CTCSADRLGVQD. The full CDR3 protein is CTCSADRLGVQDTQYF.

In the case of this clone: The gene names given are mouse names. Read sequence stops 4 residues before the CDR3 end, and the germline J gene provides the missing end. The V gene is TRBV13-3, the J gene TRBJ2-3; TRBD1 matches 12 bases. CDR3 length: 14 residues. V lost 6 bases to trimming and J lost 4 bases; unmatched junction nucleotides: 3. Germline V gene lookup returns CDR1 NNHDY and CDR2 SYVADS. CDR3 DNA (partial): TGTGCCAGCACCGGGACAGGGGGCCCAGAA. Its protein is CASTGTGGPE. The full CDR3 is CASTGTGGPETLYF.

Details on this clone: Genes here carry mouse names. The CDR3 DNA, read in part, is TGTGCCAGCAGTCTTAGACAGGGGAGCGCT. It translates to CASSLRQGSA. The entire CDR3 protein reads CASSLRQGSAEQFF. The chain combines TRBV19 with TRBJ2-1; 8 bases are shared with TRBD1. The sequenced fragment ends 4 residues before the CDR3 boundary, so the rest is inferred from the germline J gene. From germline, CDR1 is FNHDT and CDR2 SITEND (reference sequence). There are 14 residues in the CDR3.

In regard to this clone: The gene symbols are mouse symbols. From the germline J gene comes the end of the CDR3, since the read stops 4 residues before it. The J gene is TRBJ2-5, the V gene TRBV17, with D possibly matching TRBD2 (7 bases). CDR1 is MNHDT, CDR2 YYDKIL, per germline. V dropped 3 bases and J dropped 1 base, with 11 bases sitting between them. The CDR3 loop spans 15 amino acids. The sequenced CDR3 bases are TGTGCTAGCAGTAGTGGGGGGCGAGACCAAGAC. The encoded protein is CASSSGGRDQD. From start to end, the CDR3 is CASSSGGRDQDTQYF.

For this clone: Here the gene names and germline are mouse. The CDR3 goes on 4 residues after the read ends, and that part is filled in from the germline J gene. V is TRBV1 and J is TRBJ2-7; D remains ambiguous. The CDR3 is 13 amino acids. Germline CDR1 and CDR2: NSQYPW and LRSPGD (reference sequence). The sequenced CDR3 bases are TGCACCTGCAGTGCAGATCAGTCGTAT. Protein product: CTCSADQSY. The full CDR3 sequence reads CTCSADQSYEQYF.

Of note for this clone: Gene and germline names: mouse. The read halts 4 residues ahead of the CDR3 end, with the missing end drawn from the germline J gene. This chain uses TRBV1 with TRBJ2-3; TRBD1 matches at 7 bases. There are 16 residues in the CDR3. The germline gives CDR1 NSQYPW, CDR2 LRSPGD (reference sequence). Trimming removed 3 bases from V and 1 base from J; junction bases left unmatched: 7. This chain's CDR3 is CTCSAQTGNGAETLYF. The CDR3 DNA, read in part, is TGCACCTGCAGTGCCCAGACAGGGAATGGTGCAGAA.

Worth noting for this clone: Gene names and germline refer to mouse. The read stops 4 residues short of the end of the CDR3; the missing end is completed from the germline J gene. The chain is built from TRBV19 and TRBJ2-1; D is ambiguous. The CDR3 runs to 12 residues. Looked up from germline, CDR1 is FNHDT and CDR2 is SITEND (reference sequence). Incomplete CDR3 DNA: TGTGCCAGCAGTGCAGACTTTTCT. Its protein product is CASSADFS. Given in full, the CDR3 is CASSADFSEQFF. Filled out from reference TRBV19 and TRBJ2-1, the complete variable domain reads GGIITQTPKFLIGQEGQKLTLKCQQNFNHDTMYWYRQDSGKGLRLIYYSITENDLQKGDLSEGYDASREKKSSFSLTVTSAQKNEMAVFLCASSADFSEQFFGPGTRLTVL.

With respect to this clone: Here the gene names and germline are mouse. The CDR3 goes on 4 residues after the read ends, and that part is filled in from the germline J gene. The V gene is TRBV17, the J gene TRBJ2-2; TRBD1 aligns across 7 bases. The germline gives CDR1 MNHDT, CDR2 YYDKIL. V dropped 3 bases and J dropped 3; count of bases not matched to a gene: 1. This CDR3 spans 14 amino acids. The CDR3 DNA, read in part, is TGTGCTAGCAGTAGGGGGACAGACACCGGG. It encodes CASSRGTDTG. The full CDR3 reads CASSRGTDTGQLYF. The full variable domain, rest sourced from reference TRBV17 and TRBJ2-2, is DTTVKQNPRYKLARVGKPVNLICSQTMNHDTMYWYQKKPNQAPKLLLFYYDKILNREADTFEKFQSSRPNNSFCSLYIGSAGLEYSAMYLCASSRGTDTGQLYFGEGSKLTVL.

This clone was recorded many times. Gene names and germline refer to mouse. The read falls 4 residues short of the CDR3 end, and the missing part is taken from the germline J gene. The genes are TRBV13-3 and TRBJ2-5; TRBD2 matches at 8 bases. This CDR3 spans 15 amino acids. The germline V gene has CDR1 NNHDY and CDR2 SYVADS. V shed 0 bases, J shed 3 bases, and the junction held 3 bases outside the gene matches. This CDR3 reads CASSDALGGQDTQYF. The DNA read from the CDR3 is TGTGCCAGCAGTGATGCCCTGGGGGGTCAAGAC. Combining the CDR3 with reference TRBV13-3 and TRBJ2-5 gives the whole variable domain EAAVTQSPRSKVAVTGGKVTLSCHQTNNHDYMYWYRQDTGHGLRLIHYSYVADSTEKGDIPDGYKASRPSQENFSLILELASLSQTAVYFCASSDALGGQDTQYFGPGTRLLVL.

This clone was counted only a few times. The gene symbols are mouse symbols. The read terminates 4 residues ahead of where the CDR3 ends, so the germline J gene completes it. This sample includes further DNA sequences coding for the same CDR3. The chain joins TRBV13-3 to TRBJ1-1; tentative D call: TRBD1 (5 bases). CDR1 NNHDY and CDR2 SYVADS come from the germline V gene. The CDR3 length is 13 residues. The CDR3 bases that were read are TGTGCCAGCAGTGACACTGGGGGGAGA. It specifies CASSDTGGR. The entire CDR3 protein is CASSDTGGREVFF.